This T cell receptor beta chain was recorded in a study of CD8 T cells in ankylosing spondylitis. Study results and caveats: Blood of patients with ankylosing spondylitis appeared to be characterized by a TCR beta motif of several highly homologous variants.

This clonotype has just a few counts. Its antigen is currently unknown. TCRdb re-analysed the 5' RACE reads in MiXCR, keeping a single row per CDR3 protein. Of approximately 400,000 distinct CDR3 sequences in the sample, roughly 26% were seen once. Germline CDR1 reads SEHNR; CDR2 reads FQNEAQ (reference sequence). This CDR3 has 15 amino acids. J gave up 7 bases and V 5 bases, and 9 bases lay outside the gene matches. The J gene is TRBJ2-1, the V gene TRBV7-9; 9 nucleotides line up with TRBD2. Sequencing input: blood, either unsorted or a sorted T cell fraction (not recorded which). This TCR derives from a male donor with ankylosing spondylitis. CDR3 sequence: CASSPAGGGRNEQFF. CDR3 nucleotides: TGTGCCAGCAGCCCAGCGGGAGGTGGTCGAAATGAGCAGTTCTTC.